This passage covers 31 T cell receptor beta chains from one sample sequenced in a study of cytotoxic CD8 clonotypes in ibrutinib-treated CLL. The data were produced by immunoSEQ multiplex PCR, yet TCRdb's version contains in-frame clones alone and is incomplete. The profile shows about 130,000 clones, roughly 83% of them singletons. The sample here was PBMCs, taken after 12 months of ibrutinib treatment. These receptors all stem from a human donor with chronic lymphocytic leukemia.

This chain links TRBV29-1 with TRBJ1-1; 8 nucleotides align to TRBD1. The CDR3 length is 13 residues. Trimming at V came to 6 bases and at J to 6 bases, leaving 9 bases not matched to a gene. Germline V CDR1 and CDR2: SQVTM, ANQGSEA. CDR3 amino acids: CSVADRAFAEAFF. CDR3 DNA: TGCAGCGTGGCGGACAGGGCTTTTGCTGAAGCTTTCTTT.

The gene calls are TRBV28 and TRBJ2-7, with TRBD1 matching 9 bases. CDR1 and CDR2 from the germline V gene are MDHEN and SYDVKM. J was trimmed by 6 bases and V by 3 bases; bases with no gene match: 6. CDR3 size: 14 residues. Here the CDR3 reads CASSLDRGSGEQYF. CDR3 bases: TGTGCCAGCAGTTTGGACAGGGGTTCGGGCGAGCAGTACTTC. The entire variable domain, with the rest obtained from reference TRBV28 and TRBJ2-7, is as follows: DVKVTQSSRYLVKRTGEKVFLECVQDMDHENMFWYRQDPGLGLRLIYFSYDVKMKEKGDIPEGYSVSREKKERFSLILESASTNQTSMYLCASSLDRGSGEQYFGPGTRLTVT.

The J gene is TRBJ2-7, the V gene TRBV10-2; 8 bases are a match to TRBD2. There are 13 residues in the CDR3. The V gene's germline CDR1 is WSHSY and CDR2 SAAADI. Trimming cost V 4 bases and J 4 bases; bases outside gene matches: 3. CDR3 loop: CASSAGTRYEQYF. The DNA for the CDR3 is TGCGCCAGCAGTGCCGGGACTAGGTACGAGCAGTACTTC.

This clone was seen only once. The rearrangement uses TRBV28 and TRBJ1-1; the D gene is possibly TRBD1 (6 bases). CDR1 and CDR2 (germline): MDHEN, SYDVKM. The CDR3 totals 14 residues. Trimming cost V 6 bases and J 4 bases, with 15 bases left between them. The CDR3 is CASRSAGVSTEAFF. The CDR3, as DNA: TGTGCCAGCAGGTCCGCAGGGGTAAGCACTGAAGCTTTCTTT.

DNA of the CDR3: TGTGCCAGCAGTGAAATGACAGGGGGCTTTTACGAGCAGTACTTC. This sequence encodes CASSEMTGGFYEQYF. V and J are TRBV6-1 and TRBJ2-7; 10 nucleotides agree with TRBD1. The trim removed 2 bases at V and 4 bases at J, leaving 5 bases unmatched. From germline, CDR1 is MNHNS and CDR2 SASEGT. The length of the CDR3 is 15 residues.

This clone appeared a single time. The chain employs TRBV27 and TRBJ2-7; 14 nucleotides match TRBD2. In germline, CDR1 is MNHEY, CDR2 SMNVEV (reference sequence). There are 19 residues in the CDR3. V lost 1 base and J lost 2; bases outside the gene matches: 10. CDR3 bases: TGTGCCAGCAGTTTATGGGGGACTAGCGGGAGAGGTAGGGCCTACGAGCAGTACTTC. Translated: CASSLWGTSGRGRAYEQYF.

This chain uses TRBV14 with TRBJ2-1; D is unclear. CDR1 and CDR2 (germline): SGHDN, FVKESK. The CDR3 runs 16 residues. The V and J ends lost 3 bases and 4 bases respectively, with 16 bases between them. The CDR3 coding sequence is TGTGCCAGCAGCCAGGGCCCTGTTGGCCTATACAATGAGCAGTTCTTC. Amino acid sequence: CASSQGPVGLYNEQFF.

The chain recombines TRBV5-4 with TRBJ2-2, with D uncertain. Trimming stripped 5 bases from V and 1 base from J, with 3 bases between. From germline, CDR1 is SGHNT and CDR2 YYREEE (reference sequence). This CDR3 has 12 amino acids. CDR3 bases: TGTGCCAGCAGAAAGAACACCGGGGAGCTGTTTTTT. It encodes CASRKNTGELFF.

The rearrangement uses TRBV5-4 and TRBJ2-5; maybe TRBD1 (6 bases). V dropped 5 bases and J dropped 2 bases, with 13 bases sitting between them. This CDR3 is built from 14 residues. CDR1 SGHNT and CDR2 YYREEE come from the germline V gene (reference sequence). This chain's CDR3 is CASSRGSGQETQYF. CDR3 in DNA: TGTGCCAGCAGTAGGGGGAGTGGGCAAGAGACCCAGTACTTC.

V and J are TRBV9 and TRBJ2-7; a possible D gene is TRBD2 (7 bases). The CDR3 is 13 amino acids. V lost 3 bases and J 4 bases, leaving 11 bases between the germline ends. Germline V gives CDR1 SGDLS, CDR2 YYNGEE. As DNA, the CDR3 is TGTGCCAGCAGCGCCGGGGGGACATACGAGCAGTACTTC. Amino acids: CASSAGGTYEQYF.

The chain carries TRBV6-5 and TRBJ2-2, with D possibly being TRBD1 (5 bases). This CDR3 region has 16 residues. Trimming took off 2 bases at V and 1 base at J, with 11 bases between the two ends. Per germline, CDR1 MNHEY and CDR2 SVGAGI. This chain's CDR3 is CASSYKGLENTGELFF. The DNA of the CDR3 is TGTGCCAGCAGTTACAAGGGGTTGGAGAACACCGGGGAGCTGTTTTTT.

This rearrangement joins TRBV7-9 to TRBJ2-1; TRBD2 aligns across 8 bases. Per germline, CDR1 SEHNR and CDR2 FQNEAQ (reference sequence). The CDR3 has 12 residues. The DNA for the CDR3 is TGTGCGGGAAGCGGGAGCTACAATGAGCAGTTCTTC. Its protein is CAGSGSYNEQFF.

In DNA form, the CDR3 reads TGCGCCAGCAGCGTACAGGGTCGGGACAATGAGCAGTTCTTC. Translated, it gives CASSVQGRDNEQFF. The chain joins TRBV5-1 to TRBJ2-1, with D possibly TRBD1 on 6 matching bases. From germline, CDR1 is SGHRS and CDR2 YFSETQ. The CDR3 covers 14 residues. V lost 4 bases to trimming and J lost 5 bases, with 13 bases between them.

The chain carries TRBV5-1 and TRBJ2-1; TRBD2 matches 13 bases. Losses at the gene ends were 3 bases for V and 8 bases for J; bases not matched to a gene: 5. The CDR3 runs to 15 residues. Germline V gene lookup returns CDR1 SGHRS and CDR2 YFSETQ. The DNA for the CDR3 is TGCGCCAGCAGCTGGGGGACTAGCGGGATAGATGAGCAGTTCTTC. Translated, it gives CASSWGTSGIDEQFF.

The rearrangement links TRBV7-9 to TRBJ1-4; D perhaps matches TRBD1 (5 bases). CDR3 length: 13 residues. Germline CDR1 and CDR2: SEHNR and FQNEAQ (reference sequence). Trimming removed 3 bases from V and 7 bases from J, with 9 bases in between. The CDR3 DNA is TGTGCCAGCAGCTTCGGGGGGATTGAAAAACTGTTTTTT. The encoded protein is CASSFGGIEKLFF.

The J gene is TRBJ2-1, the V gene TRBV4-2, with 9 bases lining up with TRBD2. The CDR3 has 16 residues. The germline gives CDR1 LGHNA, CDR2 YNFKEQ. With 3 bases clipped from V and 3 bases from J, the junction kept 6 bases outside the gene matches. For the CDR3, the DNA is TGTGCCAGCAGCCATATGACTAGCGGACACTACAATGAGCAGTTCTTC. Translation gives CASSHMTSGHYNEQFF.

The V gene is TRBV9, the J gene TRBJ1-2; 10 bases agree with TRBD1. The CDR3 has 14 amino acids. V was clipped by 4 bases and J by 2 bases; unmatched bases: 2. Germline V gives CDR1 SGDLS, CDR2 YYNGEE. CDR3 nucleotide sequence: TGTGCCAGCAGCAGGGGACAGGGGAACTATGGCTACACCTTC. Its protein product is CASSRGQGNYGYTF.

The V gene is TRBV7-9, the J gene TRBJ1-2, with 10 positions matching TRBD1. This CDR3 has 14 amino acids. Germline-derived CDR1 and CDR2 are SEHNR and FQNEAQ (reference sequence). V was pared by 5 bases and J by 7 bases, with 7 bases of the junction left unmatched. The CDR3 DNA sequence: TGTGCCAGCAGCCAAGGGACAGGGGATCGTGGCTACACCTTC. This translates into CASSQGTGDRGYTF. Full variable domain (rest looked up from reference TRBV7-9 and TRBJ1-2): DTGVSQNPRHKITKRGQNVTFRCDPISEHNRLYWYRQTLGQGPEFLTYFQNEAQLEKSRLLSDRFSAERPKGSFSTLEIQRTEQGDSAMYLCASSQGTGDRGYTFGSGTRLTVV.

This clone was seen just once. The gene calls are TRBV15 and TRBJ2-3; 8 positions match TRBD1. J lost 2 bases, V lost 7 bases, and 2 bases had no gene match. The CDR3 loop spans 13 amino acids. The germline CDR1 and CDR2 sequences are LNHNV and YYDKDF (reference sequence). The CDR3 region has the DNA TGTGCCACCACGACAGGGGCCACAGATACGCAGTATTTT. Encoded protein: CATTTGATDTQYF.

This clone has just one count. The rearrangement joins TRBV9 to TRBJ2-3, with TRBD1 matching 8 bases. This CDR3 has 17 residues. V dropped 0 bases and J dropped 2; count of bases not matched to a gene: 8. Germline CDR1 SGDLS, CDR2 YYNGEE. CDR3 loop: CASSVDGAGGPTDTQYF. The CDR3 bases are TGTGCCAGCAGCGTAGATGGTGCAGGGGGCCCCACAGATACGCAGTATTTT.

The rearrangement joins TRBV10-2 to TRBJ2-1, with D perhaps TRBD1 (5 bases). Trimming stripped 6 bases from V and 3 bases from J, with 9 bases between. Germline V CDR1 and CDR2: WSHSY, SAAADI. The CDR3 loop spans 13 amino acids. In DNA, the CDR3 is TGCGCCAGCAGGGAAACAGGCTACAATGAGCAGTTCTTC. It codes for CASRETGYNEQFF.

This chain links TRBV7-9 with TRBJ1-1, with D possibly TRBD1 on 5 matching bases. Germline V lookup: CDR1 SEHNR, CDR2 FQNEAQ (reference sequence). Trimming took 1 base from V and 4 from J, leaving 13 bases between them. CDR3 length: 15 residues. The CDR3 spells CASSLVRGEGTEAFF. The DNA of the CDR3 is TGTGCCAGCAGCTTAGTTAGAGGGGAGGGCACTGAAGCTTTCTTT.

V and J are TRBV21-1 and TRBJ2-7; TRBD2, the table's D call, lacks a check against the DNA. TRBV21-1 is a known pseudogene. The CDR3 extends over 13 amino acids. The CDR3 DNA reads as TGTGCCAGCAGCAACTATAAGCACTACGAGCAGTACTTC. Translating it yields CASSNYKHYEQYF.

This clone was found once. The gene calls are TRBV4-3 and TRBJ2-3; D is undetermined. Trimming removed 0 bases at V and 3 bases at J, with 7 bases between. CDR3 length equals 14 residues. CDR1 LGHNA and CDR2 YSLEER come from the germline V gene. Here the CDR3 reads CASSQDLGTDTQYF. The CDR3 DNA follows: TGCGCCAGCAGCCAAGATTTGGGGACAGATACGCAGTATTTT.

The V and J genes are TRBV5-6 and TRBJ1-5; 8 bases map to TRBD1. Unmatched junction bases numbered 11, after V lost 7 bases and J lost 5 bases. Germline CDR1 and CDR2: SGHDT and YYEEEE. The CDR3 runs 15 residues. The CDR3 DNA follows: TGTGCCAGCGCATCGATTGGACAGGGCGATCAGCCCCAGCATTTT. Amino acid sequence: CASASIGQGDQPQHF.

About this clone itself: An end of the junction differs from the germline gene, which may be a read error. This chain uses TRBV12-5 with TRBJ2-5, with 9 positions matching TRBD2. This CDR3 region has 12 residues. CDR1 and CDR2 from the germline V gene are LGHNT and FRNRAP. CDR3 in DNA: TGTGCTAGTGGTTTGGAAGGGACTAGCATGAACTTC. Translation gives CASGLEGTSMNF.

The genes are TRBV27 and TRBJ2-1; D possibly corresponds to TRBD1 (6 bases). V was clipped by 6 bases and J by 4 bases, with 7 bases between them. Germline V gives CDR1 MNHEY, CDR2 SMNVEV (reference sequence). The CDR3 is 12 residues long. CDR3 protein: CASRDSYNEQFF. As DNA, the CDR3 is TGTGCCAGCAGGGACAGTTACAATGAGCAGTTCTTC.

The V and J genes are TRBV11-1 and TRBJ2-6; D gene uncertain. From germline, CDR1 is SGHAT and CDR2 FQDESV (reference sequence). The germline V and J ends were trimmed by 4 bases and 0 bases, with 7 bases remaining between them. The CDR3 consists of 15 residues. CDR3: CASSSDSSGANVLTF. The CDR3 DNA reads as TGTGCCAGCAGCTCGGATAGCTCTGGGGCCAACGTCCTGACTTTC.

The chain has TRBV14 and TRBJ2-3; possibly TRBD2 for D (5 bases). Germline V gene lookup returns CDR1 SGHDN and CDR2 FVKESK. CDR3 length: 15 amino acids. V lost 3 bases and J 3 bases, leaving 13 bases between the germline ends. This chain's CDR3 is CASSHFRDITDTQYF. The CDR3 nucleotides are TGTGCCAGCAGCCACTTTCGGGATATTACAGATACGCAGTATTTT.

DNA for the CDR3: TGTGCCAGCAGCTTGTTTGGCGGGAGGGCCGGTAATGAGCAGTTCTTC. It codes for CASSLFGGRAGNEQFF. The chain joins TRBV7-2 to TRBJ2-1; 9 bases align to TRBD2. This CDR3 contains 16 residues. The ends lost 3 bases at V and 7 bases at J; junction bases unmatched: 10. Germline CDR1 SGHTA, CDR2 FQGNSA.

The J gene is TRBJ2-2, the V gene TRBV30; TRBD1 might be the D (6 bases). The germline gives CDR1 GTSNPN, CDR2 SVGIG (reference sequence). The CDR3 covers 16 residues. Trimming took off 2 bases at V and 7 bases at J, with 20 bases between the two ends. CDR3 sequence: CAWSFGTNLQVGELFF. The CDR3 DNA sequence: TGTGCCTGGAGTTTTGGGACAAACCTGCAAGTCGGGGAGCTGTTTTTT.